These T cell receptor beta chains were read from a single sample in a study of T-cell memory formation after mild COVID-19. TCRdb used MiXCR to reprocess the 5' RACE reads, holding one entry per CDR3 protein. This sample carries 550,000 to 700,000 distinct CDR3 sequences, roughly 18% of them seen once, and the ten largest clones take around 12%. The sample was PBMCs or a T cell subset sorted from them (not recorded which). These receptors were obtained from an adult woman who had mild COVID-19 (a few samples of this study predate the infection). Cell type and time point are not known. The CDR3 runs from the conserved cysteine through the conserved F or W. A D gene is named only where the DNA matches it firmly. Size tells how often a clone was seen (once, few, many) or the class of an expanded clone, and some rows leave it out.

clone size,J gene,D gene,V gene,CDR3 DNA,CDR3 protein
-,TRBJ2-3,TRBD2,TRBV9,TGTGCCAGCAGCGTAGAGGAGACTAGCGGGCACAGGGCCCGAGGTACGCAGTATTTT,CASSVEETSGHRARGTQYF
many,TRBJ2-1,-,TRBV7-8,TGTGCCAGCAGCCCGGGGACTGGCAGCAATGAGCAGTTCTTC,CASSPGTGSNEQFF
-,TRBJ1-5,-,TRBV12-3/TRBV12-4,TGTGCCAGCAGTTCGAGAGTAGATAGCAATCAGCCCCAGCATTTT,CASSSRVDSNQPQHF
-,TRBJ1-4,-,TRBV19,TGTGCCAGTACCTCAATCTCGGACGAAAAACTGTTTTTT,CASTSISDEKLFF
few,TRBJ1-3,-,TRBV4-2,TGTGCCAGCAGTCATGACAGCTCTGGAAACACCATATATTTT,CASSHDSSGNTIYF
-,TRBJ2-7,TRBD1,TRBV20-1,TGCAGTGCTAGACATAAGACAGGGGTAACCTACGAGCAGTACTTC,CSARHKTGVTYEQYF
few,TRBJ1-6,TRBD1,TRBV6-6,TGTGCCAGCAGCTCGGGACAGTATAATTCACCCCTCCACTTT,CASSSGQYNSPLHF
-,TRBJ2-3,TRBD2,TRBV4-2,TGTGCCAGCAGCCAAGGGGCTAGCGGGAGGATGGATACGCAGTATTTT,CASSQGASGRMDTQYF
few,TRBJ2-5,TRBD1,TRBV7-2,TGTGCCAGCGTCGGGACAGGGTCTTTTGAGACCCAGTACTTC,CASVGTGSFETQYF
many,TRBJ2-5,TRBD1,TRBV7-2,TGTGCCAGCAGCTTAGCTGGGACAGGGGCGGAGACCCAGTACTTC,CASSLAGTGAETQYF
few,TRBJ1-1,-,TRBV2,TGTGCCACTGCGGTGGACACTGGGGGCAGTGGTGAAGCTTTCTTT,CATAVDTGGSGEAFF
few,TRBJ2-4,TRBD1,TRBV30,TGTGCCTGCCTTGGGACAGGGAAAAACATTCAGTACTTC,CACLGTGKNIQYF
few,TRBJ1-2,-,TRBV10-3,TGTGCCATCAGTGAGTCGGGGGTGGTGGTCTATGGCTACACCTTC,CAISESGVVVYGYTF
few,TRBJ1-1,-,TRBV3-1,TGTGCCAGCAGTCGAACAGGGAGCGACACTGAAGCTTTCTTT,CASSRTGSDTEAFF
many,TRBJ2-3,TRBD2,TRBV5-1,TGCGCCAGCAGCCTGGGACTAGCGGGGGCAGATACGCAGTATTTT,CASSLGLAGADTQYF
-,TRBJ2-7,TRBD2,TRBV20-1,TGCAGTGCTAGAAATCTTGGGACTAGCGGGGACGAGCAGTACTTC,CSARNLGTSGDEQYF
many,TRBJ2-3,-,TRBV9,TGTGCCAGCAGCGTGTCTTCCACTAGCACAGATACGCAGTATTTT,CASSVSSTSTDTQYF
-,TRBJ1-1,-,TRBV7-8,TGTGCCAGCAGCTCGCGAGACACGCACACTGAAGCTTTCTTT,CASSSRDTHTEAFF
once,TRBJ2-7,TRBD1,TRBV6-1,TGTGCCAGCAGTGAACGGTCAGGGGGCCGGGGATTGCCCTACGAGCAGTACTTC,CASSERSGGRGLPYEQYF
many,TRBJ2-3,-,TRBV5-5,TGTGCCAGCAGCGCAAGTACGGTCCCTGGCACAGATACGCAGTATTTT,CASSASTVPGTDTQYF
-,TRBJ1-1,-,TRBV4-1,TGCGCCAGCAGCCAAGAGGCAGGTACAGGACTTATGAACACTGAAGCTTTCTTT,CASSQEAGTGLMNTEAFF
few,TRBJ1-1,-,TRBV12-5,TGTGCTAGTGGTTTAATCCACACTGAAGCTTTCTTT,CASGLIHTEAFF
-,TRBJ2-2,TRBD2,TRBV6-5,TGTGCCAGCAGTTACCTGGGACTAGCGGGAGGCCTTAACACCGGGGAGCTGTTTTTT,CASSYLGLAGGLNTGELFF
few,TRBJ2-3,-,TRBV7-2,TGTGCCAGCAGCTTAGAGGCCGGCGGCACAGATACGCAGTATTTT,CASSLEAGGTDTQYF
many,TRBJ2-3,TRBD2,TRBV6-2/TRBV6-3,TGTGCCAGCAGTTACCAGATCGGAGGAGGGCTAGCGGGTTCGGGTACGCAGTATTTT,CASSYQIGGGLAGSGTQYF
few,TRBJ2-1,TRBD2,TRBV18,TGTGCCAGCTCACCTAGGCTAGCGGGAGTAAAGTCCTACAATGAGCAGTTCTTC,CASSPRLAGVKSYNEQFF
-,TRBJ1-5,-,TRBV15,TGTGCCACCAGCACCTATAGCAATCAGCCCCAGCATTTT,CATSTYSNQPQHF
-,TRBJ2-4,TRBD1,TRBV27,TGTGCCAGCAGTCCCACCCGACAGGGAAGGGCCAAAAACATTCAGTACTTC,CASSPTRQGRAKNIQYF
few,TRBJ2-3,TRBD2,TRBV5-1,TGCGCCAGCAGCCCGGGACTAGCGGGGGGGCCGGGCACAGATACGCAGTATTTT,CASSPGLAGGPGTDTQYF
-,TRBJ2-5,-,TRBV29-1,TGCAGCGTTTCCCCTTCCCAAGAGACCCAGTACTTC,CSVSPSQETQYF
many,TRBJ2-1,-,TRBV15,TGTGCCACCAGCAGAGTGACCAGCGGACCCTACAATGAGCAGTTCTTC,CATSRVTSGPYNEQFF
few,TRBJ2-1,-,TRBV29-1,TGCAGCGTGAAAGACGGAACCGTATACAATGAGCAGTTCTTC,CSVKDGTVYNEQFF
-,TRBJ2-1,TRBD2,TRBV7-9,TGTGCCAGCAGCTCCTTGGTCGGACTAGCGGGGTTCAATGAGCAGTTCTTC,CASSSLVGLAGFNEQFF
few,TRBJ2-2,-,TRBV12-3/TRBV12-4,TGTGCCAGCAGTTTCTTGGTAGGCGGATTCGCGAACACCGGGGAGCTGTTTTTT,CASSFLVGGFANTGELFF
few,TRBJ2-3,-,TRBV21-1,TGTGCCAGCAGCAAAGGAAGGAGGGTAGACGCAGATACGCAGTATTTT,CASSKGRRVDADTQYF
-,TRBJ2-7,-,TRBV6-2/TRBV6-3,TGTGCCAGCAGTTACGGGCGGGGCATTAACTACGAGCAGTACTTC,CASSYGRGINYEQYF
few,TRBJ2-5,-,TRBV19,TGTGCCAGTAGTATAGGACGAAGGATACGAGAGACCCAGTACTTC,CASSIGRRIRETQYF
few,TRBJ2-2,-,TRBV9,TGTGCCAGCAGCGTACGCGGGGAGCTGTTTTTT,CASSVRGELFF
few,TRBJ1-5,-,TRBV12-3/TRBV12-4,TGTGCCAGCAGTTTATCGTCAGGGAATAGCCAGCCCCAGCATTTT,CASSLSSGNSQPQHF
-,TRBJ2-5,TRBD2,TRBV29-1,TGCAGCGTTCTCAGGACTAGCCAAGAGACCCAGTACTTC,CSVLRTSQETQYF
-,TRBJ2-1,-,TRBV5-1,TGCGCCAGCAGCTTGGTTCCCTTCAATGAGCAGTTCTTC,CASSLVPFNEQFF
few,TRBJ2-3,TRBD2,TRBV4-2,TGTGCCAGCAGCCAAGATCTAGCGGGGGAAAGCACAGATACGCAGTATTTT,CASSQDLAGESTDTQYF
-,TRBJ2-2,-,TRBV25-1,TGTGCCAGCACCTTCTCCTGGGACGGGGAGCTGTTTTTT,CASTFSWDGELFF
few,TRBJ2-6,TRBD1,TRBV7-8,TGTGCCAGCAGCCATGGGACAGGGGACTCTGGGGCCAACGTCCTGACTTTC,CASSHGTGDSGANVLTF
few,TRBJ1-2,TRBD1,TRBV19,TGTGCCAGTAATATACCCCGGGACAGGGGTATCGGCTATGGCTACACCTTC,CASNIPRDRGIGYGYTF
few,TRBJ1-4,-,TRBV6-1,TGTGCCAGCAGTGAAAGGGACGGCTCGGCTAATGAAAAACTGTTTTTT,CASSERDGSANEKLFF
few,TRBJ2-1,-,TRBV7-6,TGTGCCAGCACGGGACAGGTGGGACTAGCCGGGGGGGAGGAGCAGTTCTTC,CASTGQVGLAGGEEQFF
few,TRBJ1-5,-,TRBV30,TGTGCCTGGAACACTCCCCTCCGGCAGCGAAACAATCAGCCCCAGCATTTT,CAWNTPLRQRNNQPQHF
few,TRBJ2-1,-,TRBV6-5,TGTGCCAGCAGACTTCTTCGGCAGGGACCCTACAATGAGCAGTTCTTC,CASRLLRQGPYNEQFF
-,TRBJ1-1,-,TRBV6-2/TRBV6-3,TGTGCCAGCAGTTACGGGGAGACGAACACTGAAGCTTTCTTT,CASSYGETNTEAFF
few,TRBJ2-1,TRBD1,TRBV12-3/TRBV12-4,TGTGCCAGCAGCCCAAGGGGACAGATTTACAATGAGCAGTTCTTC,CASSPRGQIYNEQFF
few,TRBJ1-2,TRBD1,TRBV5-1,TGCGCCAGCAGCGAGGGACAGGGGGCGAAGTATGGCTACACCTTC,CASSEGQGAKYGYTF
-,TRBJ2-1,-,TRBV24-1,TGTGCCACCAGTGATTTGCCCCATGAGCAGTTCTTC,CATSDLPHEQFF
few,TRBJ1-2,TRBD1,TRBV29-1,TGCAGCGTTGCGCGGGACAGGGCGGATGGCTACACCTTC,CSVARDRADGYTF